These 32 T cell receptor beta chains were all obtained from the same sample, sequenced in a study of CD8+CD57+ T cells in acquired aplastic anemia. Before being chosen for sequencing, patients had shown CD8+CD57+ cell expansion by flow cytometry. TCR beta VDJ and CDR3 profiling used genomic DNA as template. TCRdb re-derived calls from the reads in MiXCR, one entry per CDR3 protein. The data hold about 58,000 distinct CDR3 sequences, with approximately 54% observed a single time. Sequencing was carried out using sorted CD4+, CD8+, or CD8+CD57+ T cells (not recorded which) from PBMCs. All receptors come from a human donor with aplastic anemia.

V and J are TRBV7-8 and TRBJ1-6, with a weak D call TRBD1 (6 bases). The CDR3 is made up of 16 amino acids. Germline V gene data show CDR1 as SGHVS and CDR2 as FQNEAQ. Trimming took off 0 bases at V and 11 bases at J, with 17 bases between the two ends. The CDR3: CASSLASGRGKTPLHF. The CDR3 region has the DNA TGTGCCAGCAGCTTAGCTTCTGGCAGGGGTAAGACACCCCTCCACTTT.

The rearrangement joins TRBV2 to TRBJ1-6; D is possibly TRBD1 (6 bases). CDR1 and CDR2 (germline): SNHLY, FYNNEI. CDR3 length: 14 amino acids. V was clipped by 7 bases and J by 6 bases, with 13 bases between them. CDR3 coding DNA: TGTGCCAGCATAGGAACAGGGAGTAATTCACCCCTCCACTTT. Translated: CASIGTGSNSPLHF.

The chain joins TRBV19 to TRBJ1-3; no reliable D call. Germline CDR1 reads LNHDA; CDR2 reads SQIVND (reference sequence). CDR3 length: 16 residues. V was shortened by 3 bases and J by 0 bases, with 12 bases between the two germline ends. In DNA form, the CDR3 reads TGTGCCAGTAGTATCACGCAGCAGAGCTCTGGAAACACCATATATTTT. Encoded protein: CASSITQQSSGNTIYF.

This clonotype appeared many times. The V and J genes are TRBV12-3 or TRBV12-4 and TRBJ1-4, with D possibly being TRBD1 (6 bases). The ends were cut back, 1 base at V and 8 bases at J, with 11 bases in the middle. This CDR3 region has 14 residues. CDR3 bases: TGTGCCAGCAGTTTAGAGGGGACATACGAAAAACTGTTTTTT. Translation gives CASSLEGTYEKLFF.

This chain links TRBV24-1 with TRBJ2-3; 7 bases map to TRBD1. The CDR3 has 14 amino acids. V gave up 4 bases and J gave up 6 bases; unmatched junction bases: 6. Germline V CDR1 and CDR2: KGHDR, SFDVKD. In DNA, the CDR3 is TGTGCCACCAGTGAGGGACAGTGGCTGGATACGCAGTATTTT. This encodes CATSEGQWLDTQYF.

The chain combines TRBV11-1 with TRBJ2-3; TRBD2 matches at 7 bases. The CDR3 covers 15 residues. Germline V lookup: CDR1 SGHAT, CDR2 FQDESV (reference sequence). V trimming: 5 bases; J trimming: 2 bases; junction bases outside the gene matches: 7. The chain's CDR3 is CASSRLSGVTDTQYF. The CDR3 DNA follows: TGTGCCAGCAGCCGCCTCAGCGGGGTCACAGATACGCAGTATTTT. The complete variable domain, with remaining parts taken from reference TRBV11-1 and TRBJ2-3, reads EAEVAQSPRYKITEKSQAVAFWCDPISGHATLYWYRQILGQGPELLVQFQDESVVDDSQLPKDRFSAERLKGVDSTLKIQPAELGDSAMYLCASSRLSGVTDTQYFGPGTRLTVL.

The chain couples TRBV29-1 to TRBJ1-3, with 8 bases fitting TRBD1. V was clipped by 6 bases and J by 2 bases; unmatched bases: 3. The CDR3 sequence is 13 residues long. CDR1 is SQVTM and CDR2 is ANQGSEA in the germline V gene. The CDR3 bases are TGCAGCGTAGAGGACAGGGCTGGAAACACCATATATTTT. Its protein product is CSVEDRAGNTIYF.

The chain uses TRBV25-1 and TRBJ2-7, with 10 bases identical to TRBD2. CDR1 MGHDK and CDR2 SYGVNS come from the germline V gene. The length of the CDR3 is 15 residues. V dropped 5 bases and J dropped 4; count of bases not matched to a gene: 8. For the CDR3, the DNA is TGTGCCAGCAGTACATCCGCTAGCGGGGGTTACGAGCAGTACTTC. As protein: CASSTSASGGYEQYF.

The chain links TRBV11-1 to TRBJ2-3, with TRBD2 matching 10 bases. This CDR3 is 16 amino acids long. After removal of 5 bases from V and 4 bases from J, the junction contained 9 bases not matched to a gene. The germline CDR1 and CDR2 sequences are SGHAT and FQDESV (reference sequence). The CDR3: CASSLGASGGADTQYF. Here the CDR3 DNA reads TGTGCCAGCAGCCTAGGGGCTAGCGGGGGCGCAGATACGCAGTATTTT. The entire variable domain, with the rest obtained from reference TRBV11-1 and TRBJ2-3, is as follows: EAEVAQSPRYKITEKSQAVAFWCDPISGHATLYWYRQILGQGPELLVQFQDESVVDDSQLPKDRFSAERLKGVDSTLKIQPAELGDSAMYLCASSLGASGGADTQYFGPGTRLTVL.

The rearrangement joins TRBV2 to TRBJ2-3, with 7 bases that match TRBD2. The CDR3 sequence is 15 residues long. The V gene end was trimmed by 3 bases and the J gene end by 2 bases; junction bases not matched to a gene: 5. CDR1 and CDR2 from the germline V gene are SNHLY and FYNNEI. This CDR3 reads CASSDTREITDTQYF. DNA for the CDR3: TGTGCCAGCAGTGACACGCGGGAGATCACAGATACGCAGTATTTT.

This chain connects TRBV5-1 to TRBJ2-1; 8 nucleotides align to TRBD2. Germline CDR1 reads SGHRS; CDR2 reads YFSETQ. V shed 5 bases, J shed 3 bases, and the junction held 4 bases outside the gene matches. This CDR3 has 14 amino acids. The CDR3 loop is CASRAGLDYNEQFF. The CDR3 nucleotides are TGCGCCAGCAGGGCGGGACTAGACTACAATGAGCAGTTCTTC.

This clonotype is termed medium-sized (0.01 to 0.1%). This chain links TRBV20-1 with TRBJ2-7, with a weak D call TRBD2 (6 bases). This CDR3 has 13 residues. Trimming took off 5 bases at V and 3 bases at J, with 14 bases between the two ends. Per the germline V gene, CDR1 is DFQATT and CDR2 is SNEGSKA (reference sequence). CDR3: CSAGTGESYEQYF. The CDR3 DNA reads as TGCAGTGCTGGGACGGGGGAGAGCTACGAGCAGTACTTC.

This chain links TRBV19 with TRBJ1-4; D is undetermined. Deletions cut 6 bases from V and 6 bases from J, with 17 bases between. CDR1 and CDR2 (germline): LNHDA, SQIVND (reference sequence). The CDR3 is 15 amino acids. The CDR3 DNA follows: TGTGCCAGTAGCCCTCTCCGAACTACTGATGAAAAACTGTTTTTT. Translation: CASSPLRTTDEKLFF.

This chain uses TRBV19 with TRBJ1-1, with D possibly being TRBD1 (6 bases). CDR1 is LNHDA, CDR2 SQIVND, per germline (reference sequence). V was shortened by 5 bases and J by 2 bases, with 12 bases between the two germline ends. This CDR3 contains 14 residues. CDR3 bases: TGTGCCAGTAGTGTGGACAGCGCAAACACTGAAGCTTTCTTT. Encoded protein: CASSVDSANTEAFF.

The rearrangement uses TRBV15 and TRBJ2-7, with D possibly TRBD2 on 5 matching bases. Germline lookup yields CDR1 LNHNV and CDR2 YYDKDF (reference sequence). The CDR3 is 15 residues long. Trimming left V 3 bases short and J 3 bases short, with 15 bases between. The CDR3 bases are TGTGCCACCAGCAGTCAACCCGGAGAGGGCTACGAGCAGTACTTC. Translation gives CATSSQPGEGYEQYF.

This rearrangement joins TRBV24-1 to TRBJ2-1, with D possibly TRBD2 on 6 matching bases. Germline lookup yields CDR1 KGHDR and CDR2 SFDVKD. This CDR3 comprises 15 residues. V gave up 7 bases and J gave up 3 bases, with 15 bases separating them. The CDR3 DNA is TGTGCCACCAGGGCCCGACTAGATGGCTACAATGAGCAGTTCTTC. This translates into CATRARLDGYNEQFF.

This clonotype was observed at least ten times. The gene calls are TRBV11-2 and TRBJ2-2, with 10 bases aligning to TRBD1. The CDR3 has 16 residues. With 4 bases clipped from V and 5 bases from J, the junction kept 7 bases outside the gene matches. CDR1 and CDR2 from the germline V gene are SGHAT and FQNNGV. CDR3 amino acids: CASSSRQGALTGELFF. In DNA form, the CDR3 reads TGTGCCAGCAGCTCCAGACAGGGGGCGCTTACCGGGGAGCTGTTTTTT.

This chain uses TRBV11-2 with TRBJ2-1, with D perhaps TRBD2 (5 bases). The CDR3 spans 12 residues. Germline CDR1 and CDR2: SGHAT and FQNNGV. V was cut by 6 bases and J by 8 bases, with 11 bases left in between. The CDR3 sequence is CASSRVEDEQFF. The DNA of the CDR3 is TGTGCCAGCAGTCGTGTGGAGGATGAGCAGTTCTTC.

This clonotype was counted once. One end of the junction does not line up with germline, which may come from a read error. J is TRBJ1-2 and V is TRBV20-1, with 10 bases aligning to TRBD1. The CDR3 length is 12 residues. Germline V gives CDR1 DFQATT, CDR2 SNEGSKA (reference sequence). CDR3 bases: TGCAGTGCTAGATACCGGGACAGGGGAATTGCCTTC. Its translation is CSARYRDRGIAF.

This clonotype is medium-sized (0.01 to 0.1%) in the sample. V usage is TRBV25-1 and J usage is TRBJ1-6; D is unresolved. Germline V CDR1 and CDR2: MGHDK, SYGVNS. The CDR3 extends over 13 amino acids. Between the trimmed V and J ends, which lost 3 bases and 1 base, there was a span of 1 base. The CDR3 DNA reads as TGTGCCAGCAGTGAGTCCTATAATTCACCCCTCCACTTT. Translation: CASSESYNSPLHF.

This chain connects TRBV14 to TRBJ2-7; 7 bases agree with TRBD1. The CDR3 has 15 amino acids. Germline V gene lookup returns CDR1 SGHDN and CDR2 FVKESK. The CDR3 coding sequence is TGTGCCAGCAGCCAAGATGGACAGGTACCCTACGAGCAGTACGTT. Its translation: CASSQDGQVPYEQYV.

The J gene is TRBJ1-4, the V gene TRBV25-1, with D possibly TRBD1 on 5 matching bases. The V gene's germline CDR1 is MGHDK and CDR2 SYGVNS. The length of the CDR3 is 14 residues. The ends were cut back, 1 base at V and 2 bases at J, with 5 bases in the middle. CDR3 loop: CASSEWDTNEKLFF. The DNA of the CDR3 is TGTGCCAGCAGTGAATGGGACACTAATGAAAAACTGTTTTTT.

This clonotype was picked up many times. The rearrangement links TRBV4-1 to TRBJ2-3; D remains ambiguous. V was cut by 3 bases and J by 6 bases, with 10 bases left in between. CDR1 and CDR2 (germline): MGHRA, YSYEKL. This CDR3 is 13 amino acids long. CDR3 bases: TGCGCCAGCAGCCATGCTCCCGTGGATACGCAGTATTTT. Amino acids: CASSHAPVDTQYF.

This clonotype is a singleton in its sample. The CDR3 sequence: CASSFRGTDTQYF. For the CDR3, the DNA is TGTGCCAGCAGCTTCCGCGGCACAGATACGCAGTATTTT. V gene TRBV7-2 combines with J gene TRBJ2-3; D is unresolved. Trimming left V 3 bases short and J 1 base short, with 5 bases between. Germline CDR1 and CDR2: SGHTA and FQGNSA. The CDR3 loop spans 13 amino acids.

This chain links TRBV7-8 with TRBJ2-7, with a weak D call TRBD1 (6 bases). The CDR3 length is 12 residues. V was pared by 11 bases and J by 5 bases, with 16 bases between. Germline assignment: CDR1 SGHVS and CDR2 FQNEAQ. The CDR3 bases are TGTGCCTGGAGCCAGGGGTCCCACGAGCAGTACTTC. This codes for CAWSQGSHEQYF.

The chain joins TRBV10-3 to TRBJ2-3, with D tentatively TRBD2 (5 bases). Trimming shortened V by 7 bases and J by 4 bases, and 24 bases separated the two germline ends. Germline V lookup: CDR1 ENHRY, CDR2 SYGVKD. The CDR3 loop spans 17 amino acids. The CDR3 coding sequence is TGTGCCATCAAGTTGAGCGCCGGAGGCCCGACGGCAGATACGCAGTATTTT. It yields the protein CAIKLSAGGPTADTQYF.

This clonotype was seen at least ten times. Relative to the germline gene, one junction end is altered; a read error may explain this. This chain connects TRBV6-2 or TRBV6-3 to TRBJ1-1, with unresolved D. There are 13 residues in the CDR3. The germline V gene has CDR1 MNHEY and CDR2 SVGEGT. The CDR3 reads CATSWTDNTEAFF. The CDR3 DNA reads TGTGCCACCAGTTGGACGGATAACACTGAAGCTTTCTTT.

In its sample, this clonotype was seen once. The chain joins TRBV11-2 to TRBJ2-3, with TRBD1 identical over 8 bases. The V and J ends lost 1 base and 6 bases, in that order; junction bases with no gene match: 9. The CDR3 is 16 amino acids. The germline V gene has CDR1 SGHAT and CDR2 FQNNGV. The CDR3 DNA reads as TGTGCCAGCAGCTTAGGAGGACAGGGAGTGGGTGATACGCAGTATTTT. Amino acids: CASSLGGQGVGDTQYF.

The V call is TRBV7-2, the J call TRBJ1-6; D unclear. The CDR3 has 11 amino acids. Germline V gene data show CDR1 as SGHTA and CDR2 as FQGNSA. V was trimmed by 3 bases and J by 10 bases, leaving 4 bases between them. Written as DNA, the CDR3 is TGTGCCAGCAGCTTTGCCTCACCCCTCCACTTT. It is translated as CASSFASPLHF.

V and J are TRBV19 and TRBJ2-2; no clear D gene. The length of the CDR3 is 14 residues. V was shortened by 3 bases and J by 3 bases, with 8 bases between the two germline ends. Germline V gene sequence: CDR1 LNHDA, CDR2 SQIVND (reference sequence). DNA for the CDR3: TGTGCCAGTAGTATTGCCAGTCACACCGGGGAGCTGTTTTTT. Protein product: CASSIASHTGELFF.

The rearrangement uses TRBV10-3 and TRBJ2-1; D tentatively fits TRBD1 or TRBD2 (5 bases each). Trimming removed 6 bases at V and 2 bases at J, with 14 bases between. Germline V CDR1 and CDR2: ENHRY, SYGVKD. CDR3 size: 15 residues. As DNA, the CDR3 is TGTGCCATCAGCTCCCGGGACGGCCCCTACAATGAGCAGTTCTTC. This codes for CAISSRDGPYNEQFF.

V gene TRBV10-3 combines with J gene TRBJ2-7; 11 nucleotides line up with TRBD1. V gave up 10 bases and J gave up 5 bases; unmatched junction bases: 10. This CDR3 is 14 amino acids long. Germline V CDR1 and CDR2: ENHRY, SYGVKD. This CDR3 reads CASSSLDRGHEQYF. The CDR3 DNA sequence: TGTGCCAGCAGCTCCCTGGACAGGGGGCACGAGCAGTACTTC.